The 2 T cell receptor beta chains given below trace back to one sample, sequenced in a study of T cells in Graves' hyperthyroidism and ophthalmopathy. The TCR beta CDR3 regions underwent amplification using RNA transcripts as the source. RT-PCR in the first round (using the HTBI primer set) targeted the TCR CDR3. TCRdb analysed the multiplex PCR reads with MiXCR anew, one entry per CDR3 protein. The sample lists around 290,000 distinct CDR3 sequences, roughly 14% occurring once. Specimen: blood. The origin of the receptors is a woman in her thirties with Graves' hyperthyroidism that later progressed to Graves' ophthalmopathy.

This clonotype was seen ten or more times. This chain connects TRBV29-1 to TRBJ2-2; the D is unclear. The CDR3 contains 14 residues. Germline V gene sequence: CDR1 SQVTM, CDR2 ANQGSEA. V lost 2 bases to trimming and J lost 2 bases, with 9 bases between them. CDR3 coding DNA: TGCAGCGTTGAATTGGGTCTTAACACCGGGGAGCTGTTTTTT. Translated, it gives CSVELGLNTGELFF.

CDR3 protein: CASSLVEQGVRQPQHF. The CDR3 DNA reads as TGTGCCAGCAGCTTGGTGGAGCAGGGGGTTCGTCAGCCCCAGCATTTT. The chain joins TRBV5-5 to TRBJ1-5; the match to TRBD1 covers 7 bases. Per germline, CDR1 SGHKS and CDR2 YYEKEE (reference sequence). This CDR3 contains 16 residues. Trimming at V came to 0 bases and at J to 6 bases, leaving 9 bases not matched to a gene.